Presented here are 18 T cell receptor beta chains from one specimen sequenced in a study of cytomegalovirus exposure and HLA in healthy donors. The PCR made use of 60 Vbeta and 13 Jbeta primers. Using immunoSEQ multiplex PCR, the repertoire was profiled, and TCRdb retains in-frame clones only, with some absent. The table includes about 200,000 clones, about 75% detected once. What was sequenced was PBMCs. These receptors were obtained from a man between 18 and 35 years old in good health and CMV-seronegative.

This chain's CDR3 is CASSTRGQAYSNQPQHF. CDR3 nucleotide sequence: TGTGCCAGTAGTACCCGGGGACAGGCTTATAGCAATCAGCCCCAGCATTTT. The chain joins TRBV19 to TRBJ1-5; 8 nucleotides align to TRBD1. There are 17 residues in the CDR3. The germline V gene encodes CDR1 LNHDA and CDR2 SQIVND (reference sequence). Losses at the gene ends were 4 bases for V and 0 bases for J; bases not matched to a gene: 8.

The chain carries TRBV14 and TRBJ2-2, with 11 bases matching TRBD2. Germline values: CDR1 SGHDN, CDR2 FVKESK. The CDR3 runs 15 residues. The trim removed 4 bases at V and 4 bases at J, leaving 2 bases unmatched. CDR3 DNA sequence: TGTGCCAGCAGCCGCGGACTAGCGGGCACCGGGGAGCTGTTTTTT. Protein: CASSRGLAGTGELFF. The full variable domain, completed using reference TRBV14 and TRBJ2-2, is EAGVTQFPSHSVIEKGQTVTLRCDPISGHDNLYWYRRVMGKEIKFLLHFVKESKQDESGMPNNRFLAERTGGTYSTLKVQPAELEDSGVYFCASSRGLAGTGELFFGEGSRLTVL.

This clone has a handful of counts. The V gene is TRBV28, the J gene TRBJ1-5, with D maybe TRBD1 (5 bases). This CDR3 has 17 amino acids. Trimming removed 5 bases at V and 3 bases at J, with 20 bases between. Germline V lookup: CDR1 MDHEN, CDR2 SYDVKM. The chain's CDR3 is CASSDSAGTFSNQPQHF. For the CDR3, the DNA is TGTGCCAGCAGTGATTCCGCAGGGACTTTTTCCAATCAGCCCCAGCATTTT.

The chain carries TRBV7-8 and TRBJ2-1, with D possibly TRBD2 on 5 matching bases. V was trimmed by 5 bases and J by 6 bases, leaving 20 bases between them. Germline V CDR1 and CDR2: SGHVS, FQNEAQ. The CDR3 runs to 16 residues. The CDR3 loop is CASSPQPSLRVNEQFF. The CDR3 DNA follows: TGTGCCAGCAGCCCGCAACCCTCACTGCGGGTCAATGAGCAGTTCTTC.

The CDR3 coding sequence is TGTGCCAGCGCAGGTCCCTACGAGCAGTACTTC. Translating it yields CASAGPYEQYF. The chain links TRBV21-1 to TRBJ2-7; the table's D call TRBD1 went unverified against the DNA. TRBV21-1 is shown as a pseudogene. This CDR3 has 11 amino acids.

The V call is TRBV19, the J call TRBJ2-6, with D perhaps TRBD1 (6 bases). The CDR3 has 17 amino acids. Germline V gives CDR1 LNHDA, CDR2 SQIVND (reference sequence). V was cut by 6 bases and J by 1 base, with 16 bases left in between. The CDR3 loop is CASRGPGQLSGANVLTF. The CDR3 nucleotides are TGTGCCAGTAGGGGTCCGGGACAACTGTCTGGGGCCAACGTCCTGACTTTC.

The chain combines TRBV11-3 with TRBJ2-7, with a tentative D call TRBD1 (6 bases). This CDR3 region has 17 residues. The V and J ends lost 0 bases and 2 bases respectively, with 17 bases between them. Germline-derived CDR1 and CDR2 are SGHNT and YENEEA. DNA of the CDR3: TGTGCCAGCAGCTTAGATAATTGGCAGGGGAAAACCTACGAGCAGTACTTC. It specifies CASSLDNWQGKTYEQYF.

CDR3 amino acids: CASSGGRETQYF. In DNA, the CDR3 is TGTGCCAGCAGTGGGGGGAGGGAGACCCAGTACTTC. V is TRBV25-1 and J is TRBJ2-5; a weak D match, TRBD2 (6 bases). The CDR3 is 12 amino acids. V lost 4 bases and J lost 5, with 8 bases in between. Germline values: CDR1 MGHDK, CDR2 SYGVNS. Combining the CDR3 with reference TRBV25-1 and TRBJ2-5 gives the whole variable domain EADIYQTPRYLVIGTGKKITLECSQTMGHDKMYWYQQDPGMELHLIHYSYGVNSTEKGDLSSESTVSRIRTEHFPLTLESARPSHTSQYLCASSGGRETQYFGPGTRLLVL.

This clone was picked up one time. The chain couples TRBV6-1 to TRBJ1-2; 9 nucleotides match TRBD1. The germline CDR1 and CDR2 sequences are MNHNS and SASEGT. J was trimmed by 11 bases and V by 4 bases; bases with no gene match: 14. CDR3 length equals 15 residues. The CDR3 DNA sequence: TGTGCCAGCAGTGCGACCGGGACAGGGTTCTCGTTTTACACCTTC. This codes for CASSATGTGFSFYTF.

A word on this clone: A read error may account for a junction end that differs from germline. The chain carries TRBV7-2 and TRBJ1-1, with 10 bases that match TRBD1. This CDR3 contains 17 residues. Per germline, CDR1 SGHTA and CDR2 FQGNSA. CDR3 residues: CASSVAGDRGGNTEAFF. The CDR3 nucleotides are TGTGCCAGCAGCGTAGCTGGGGACAGGGGAGGGAACACTGAAGCTTTCTTT.

The chain is built from TRBV4-1 and TRBJ2-1, with 12 bases fitting TRBD1. CDR3 length: 15 residues. With V trimmed by 4 bases and J by 5 bases, 3 bases remained unmatched. CDR1 is MGHRA, CDR2 YSYEKL, per germline. CDR3 sequence (DNA): TGCGCCAGCAGCCCGGGACAGGGGGCGAACAATGAGCAGTTCTTC. This translates into CASSPGQGANNEQFF.

V is TRBV27 and J is TRBJ1-5; D is possibly TRBD1 (5 bases). V was cut by 3 bases and J by 3 bases, with 9 bases left in between. The germline CDR1 and CDR2 sequences are MNHEY and SMNVEV (reference sequence). This CDR3 spans 14 amino acids. The CDR3 here is CASSLEGINQPQHF. DNA for the CDR3: TGTGCCAGCAGTTTGGAGGGGATCAATCAGCCCCAGCATTTT.

The chain has TRBV7-2 and TRBJ2-3; 8 nucleotides line up with TRBD1. After removal of 3 bases from V and 4 bases from J, the junction contained 9 bases not matched to a gene. The CDR3 consists of 16 residues. CDR1 is SGHTA, CDR2 FQGNSA, per germline. The CDR3 loop reads CASSFQAATGADTQYF. In DNA, the CDR3 is TGTGCCAGCAGCTTCCAAGCAGCGACAGGGGCAGATACGCAGTATTTT. Full variable domain (remainder filled in from reference TRBV7-2 and TRBJ2-3): GAGVSQSPSNKVTEKGKDVELRCDPISGHTALYWYRQSLGQGLEFLIYFQGNSAPDKSGLPSDRFSAERTGGSVSTLTIQRTQQEDSAVYLCASSFQAATGADTQYFGPGTRLTVL.

The V call is TRBV7-3, the J call TRBJ1-2; 10 nucleotides match TRBD1. From germline, CDR1 is SGHTA and CDR2 FQGTGA. The CDR3 sequence is 13 residues long. The junction had 2 bases not matched to a gene; V was cut back by 6 bases and J by 4 bases. The CDR3 loop reads CASRGQGVYGYTF. The CDR3 region has the DNA TGTGCCAGCAGAGGACAGGGGGTCTATGGCTACACCTTC.

The rearrangement joins TRBV9 to TRBJ2-6; tentative D call: TRBD1 (5 bases). The CDR3 has 16 residues. CDR1 SGDLS and CDR2 YYNGEE come from the germline V gene. Trimming stripped 0 bases from V and 0 bases from J, with 7 bases between. The CDR3 DNA is TGTGCCAGCAGCGTAGCAGGGTACTCTGGGGCCAACGTCCTGACTTTC. It yields the protein CASSVAGYSGANVLTF. Based on the CDR3 plus reference TRBV9 and TRBJ2-6, the full variable domain is DSGVTQTPKHLITATGQRVTLRCSPRSGDLSVYWYQQSLDQGLQFLIQYYNGEERAKGNILERFSAQQFPDLHSELNLSSLELGDSALYFCASSVAGYSGANVLTFGAGSRLTVL.

The rearrangement links TRBV2 to TRBJ2-1, with 9 positions matching TRBD1. V was pared by 4 bases and J by 6 bases, with 7 bases of the junction left unmatched. Germline CDR1 reads SNHLY; CDR2 reads FYNNEI. This CDR3 region has 15 residues. The CDR3 reads CASSVGTGIVNEQFF. The CDR3 coding sequence is TGTGCCAGCAGTGTGGGGACAGGGATAGTCAATGAGCAGTTCTTC.

This clone was seen a few times. CDR3 sequence reads: CASSFALGHLYNEQFF. The CDR3 bases are TGTGCCAGCAGTTTTGCCCTCGGTCACCTCTACAATGAGCAGTTCTTC. This sequence joins TRBV28 and TRBJ2-1, with D hard to call. CDR1 MDHEN and CDR2 SYDVKM come from the germline V gene. The CDR3 loop spans 16 amino acids. Trimming stripped 3 bases from V and 3 bases from J, with 15 bases between.

This clone has just a few counts. V and J are TRBV7-3 and TRBJ1-1; tentatively, D is TRBD1 (6 bases). V was shortened by 2 bases and J by 7 bases, with 11 bases between the two germline ends. Looked up from germline, CDR1 is SGHTA and CDR2 is FQGTGA. CDR3 length equals 13 residues. The CDR3 sequence: CASSLQGIGEAFF. CDR3 sequence (DNA): TGTGCCAGCAGCTTACAGGGGATCGGTGAAGCTTTCTTT.